The clone carrying this T cell receptor beta chain was seen many times. What it binds is not known. The J segment lost 2 bases and the V segment lost 2 bases, leaving 18 bases of the junction unmatched. CDR1 SGHTA and CDR2 FQGNSA come from the germline V gene. The CDR3 consists of 20 residues. TCRdb reanalysed the reads using MiXCR and keeps one entry per CDR3 protein. The sample holds some 250,000 distinct CDR3 sequences, 8% to 9.5% seen once. The data stem from a study of T cell repertoires in cytomegalovirus infection. On the study more broadly: Public TCR beta signatures marked donors with CMV infection and the matching HLA. Overall study findings and caveats: Predominance within the ex vivo response was attributable to HLA-C-restricted CMV-specific TCR beta clonotypes. Carriers of CMV and the relevant HLA type were discriminated by public TCR beta frequency.

The receptor was derived from a human donor in good health (CMV status not recorded). Some clones in this sample may be carry-over from other donors' samples. The specimen was PBMCs. This chain links TRBV7-2 with TRBJ1-2; 9 bases fit TRBD1. DNA for the CDR3: TGTGCCAGCAGCTTAACCCCGGGACAGGGATTGGCGAATCCCAACTATGGCTACACCTTC. As protein: CASSLTPGQGLANPNYGYTF.